These 32 T cell receptor beta chains originate from one sample sequenced in a study of T cell responses to AZD1222 COVID-19 vaccine. TCRdb's copy holds only in-frame clones and misses some; the assay was immunoSEQ multiplex PCR. The table shows 150,000 to 200,000 clones, with roughly nine tenths occurring only once. The source was peripheral blood, collected 28 days after the second AZD1222 dose. The receptors were gathered from an adult who received the AZD1222 COVID-19 vaccine.

The rearrangement joins TRBV6-5 to TRBJ1-2; weak D call: TRBD1 (5 bases). CDR3 length: 14 amino acids. Germline assignment: CDR1 MNHEY and CDR2 SVGAGI. Trimming left V 4 bases short and J 5 bases short, with 14 bases between. The CDR3 sequence is CASSSRGLAYGYTF. Written as DNA, the CDR3 is TGTGCCAGCAGTTCCCGGGGCCTTGCATATGGCTACACCTTC.

The V and J genes are TRBV15 and TRBJ1-4, with TRBD1 as a possible D gene (5 bases). V dropped 1 base and J dropped 0 bases, with 15 bases sitting between them. This CDR3 is 18 amino acids long. The germline V gene has CDR1 LNHNV and CDR2 YYDKDF (reference sequence). For the CDR3, the DNA is TGTGCCACCAGCAGAGGGGGCACGACATTGGCAACTAATGAAAAACTGTTTTTT. Protein: CATSRGGTTLATNEKLFF.

The chain uses TRBV5-4 and TRBJ2-1; D unclear. This CDR3 is 13 amino acids long. The germline V gene encodes CDR1 SGHNT and CDR2 YYREEE (reference sequence). Trimming took off 0 bases at V and 6 bases at J, with 7 bases between the two ends. The CDR3 spells CASSLAGVNEQFF. CDR3 DNA sequence: TGTGCCAGCAGCTTGGCTGGGGTCAATGAGCAGTTCTTC.

This chain joins TRBV10-3 and TRBJ1-4; D ambiguous. This CDR3 has 16 residues. Trimming left V 3 bases short and J 8 bases short, with 19 bases between. CDR1 is ENHRY and CDR2 is SYGVKD in the germline V gene. The CDR3 DNA sequence: TGTGCCATCAGTGACCCAACGGGCCCTGGGGAGGAAAAACTGTTTTTT. Translation gives CAISDPTGPGEEKLFF.

The chain employs TRBV7-3 and TRBJ1-5; no reliable D call. There are 14 residues in the CDR3. The V gene lost 2 bases and the J gene lost 3 bases, with 8 bases spanning the gap. CDR1 and CDR2 from the germline V gene are SGHTA and FQGTGA. CDR3 amino acids: CASSLGRDNQPQHF. CDR3 nucleotides: TGTGCCAGCAGCTTAGGGCGGGACAATCAGCCCCAGCATTTT.

The chain recombines TRBV11-2 with TRBJ1-3, with D possibly being TRBD1 (5 bases). Trimming shortened V by 5 bases and J by 4 bases, and 15 bases separated the two germline ends. The CDR3 has 15 residues. CDR1 and CDR2 from the germline V gene are SGHAT and FQNNGV. Written as DNA, the CDR3 is TGTGCCAGCAGCGCCCGGGGGAGCTCGGGAAACACCATATATTTT. This translates into CASSARGSSGNTIYF.

A single count supports this clone. CDR3 in amino acids: CATSAGLAGDNEQFF. The CDR3 DNA reads as TGTGCCACCAGCGCAGGACTAGCGGGGGACAATGAGCAGTTCTTC. V and J are TRBV15 and TRBJ2-1; 13 nucleotides match TRBD2. Trimming took 5 bases from V and 5 from J; bases not matched to a gene: 3. The CDR3 sequence is 15 residues long. Germline V gene lookup returns CDR1 LNHNV and CDR2 YYDKDF (reference sequence).

This chain joins TRBV7-3 and TRBJ1-2; D perhaps matches TRBD1 (5 bases). CDR3 size: 17 residues. Between the trimmed V and J ends, which lost 0 bases and 2 bases, there was a span of 16 bases. Germline V CDR1 and CDR2: SGHTA, FQGTGA. The CDR3: CASSLTGPEEGNYGYTF. In nucleotides, the CDR3 is TGTGCCAGCAGCTTAACTGGGCCCGAAGAGGGGAACTATGGCTACACCTTC. Combining the CDR3 with reference TRBV7-3 and TRBJ1-2 gives the whole variable domain GAGVSQTPSNKVTEKGKYVELRCDPISGHTALYWYRQSLGQGPEFLIYFQGTGAADDSGLPNDRFFAVRPEGSVSTLKIQRTERGDSAVYLCASSLTGPEEGNYGYTFGSGTRLTVV.

The CDR3 loop reads CASSQEVVTLQGEQFF. The CDR3 DNA sequence: TGTGCCAGCAGCCAAGAGGTAGTGACTCTCCAGGGGGAGCAGTTCTTC. The rearrangement uses TRBV4-2 and TRBJ2-1, with D perhaps matching TRBD1 (6 bases). CDR3 size: 16 residues. Trimming took off 0 bases at V and 10 bases at J, with 19 bases between the two ends. CDR1 is LGHNA, CDR2 YNFKEQ, per germline.

This chain connects TRBV29-1 to TRBJ1-2; no clear D gene. This CDR3 is built from 12 residues. Trimming shortened V by 1 base and J by 5 bases, and 8 bases separated the two germline ends. Germline V CDR1 and CDR2: SQVTM, ANQGSEA. CDR3 in amino acids: CSVEGLGYGYTF. In DNA, the CDR3 is TGCAGCGTTGAAGGACTGGGGTATGGCTACACCTTC.

J is TRBJ1-6 and V is TRBV6-1; D unclear. Germline-derived CDR1 and CDR2 are MNHNS and SASEGT. Trimming cost V 0 bases and J 8 bases, with 5 bases left between them. This CDR3 has 13 residues. CDR3 sequence (DNA): TGTGCCAGCAGTGAAGCCCCGCATTCACCCCTCCACTTT. Translating it yields CASSEAPHSPLHF.

V usage is TRBV19 and J usage is TRBJ1-2; 11 bases map to TRBD1. Per the germline V gene, CDR1 is LNHDA and CDR2 is SQIVND (reference sequence). This CDR3 comprises 17 residues. J was trimmed by 3 bases and V by 3 bases; bases with no gene match: 9. The CDR3 coding sequence is TGTGCCAGTAGTATGCTACGGGGGACAGGGGGACACTATGGCTACACCTTC. This gives the protein CASSMLRGTGGHYGYTF.

The rearrangement links TRBV6-5 to TRBJ1-2, with unresolved D. V lost 4 bases and J 8 bases, leaving 5 bases between the germline ends. The CDR3 is 10 residues long. CDR1 and CDR2 (germline): MNHEY, SVGAGI. CDR3 region: CASSSRGYTF. As DNA, the CDR3 is TGTGCCAGCAGTTCCCGGGGCTACACCTTC.

V is TRBV2 and J is TRBJ1-5; D unclear. CDR1 and CDR2 from the germline V gene are SNHLY and FYNNEI. The CDR3 is 15 amino acids. The ends were cut back, 4 bases at V and 2 bases at J, with 12 bases in the middle. The CDR3 DNA is TGTGCCAGCAGTGGCTCGCTCGGGGGCAATCAGCCCCAGCATTTT. Encoded protein: CASSGSLGGNQPQHF.

The rearrangement links TRBV5-4 to TRBJ2-2; 10 bases are a match to TRBD2. The CDR3 is 15 residues long. V lost 5 bases and J lost 7; bases outside the gene matches: 8. Per the germline V gene, CDR1 is SGHNT and CDR2 is YYREEE (reference sequence). Written as DNA, the CDR3 is TGTGCCAGCAGTCTAGCGGGGGAGGAACGCGGGGAGCTGTTTTTT. It yields the protein CASSLAGEERGELFF.

The chain is built from TRBV12-3 or TRBV12-4 and TRBJ1-4; D may be TRBD1 (5 bases). CDR3 size: 13 residues. V was trimmed by 5 bases and J by 7 bases, leaving 11 bases between them. The CDR3 is CASSPGTREKLFF. The CDR3 DNA is TGTGCCAGCAGTCCCGGGACCCGTGAAAAACTGTTTTTT.

The chain carries TRBV27 and TRBJ1-5, with a weak D call TRBD1 (5 bases). V shed 5 bases and J shed 1 base, with 15 bases lying between them. The CDR3 extends over 16 amino acids. Germline CDR1 and CDR2: MNHEY and SMNVEV (reference sequence). The CDR3 protein is CASSAYQGGSNQPQHF. The DNA of the CDR3 is TGTGCCAGCAGTGCGTATCAGGGCGGGAGCAATCAGCCCCAGCATTTT.

The rearrangement uses TRBV21-1 and TRBJ1-1. TRBV21-1 is termed a pseudogene. The CDR3 runs to 12 residues. CDR3 loop: CASSKNNTEAFF. The CDR3 DNA is TGTGCCAGCAGCAAAAACAACACTGAAGCTTTCTTT.

The J gene is TRBJ1-3, the V gene TRBV5-5; D is unclear. The CDR3 totals 15 residues. Per germline, CDR1 SGHKS and CDR2 YYEKEE (reference sequence). With 2 bases removed from V and 0 bases from J, the gap between germline ends came to 9 bases. CDR3 protein: CASSFGVSSGNTIYF. The CDR3, as DNA: TGTGCCAGCAGCTTCGGGGTATCCTCTGGAAACACCATATATTTT.

This clone was found once. The chain carries TRBV3-1 (or the pseudogene TRBV3-2) and TRBJ1-1; D remains unclear. V dropped 3 bases and J dropped 0 bases, with 8 bases sitting between them. Germline-derived CDR1 and CDR2 are LGHDT and YNNKEL (reference sequence). The CDR3 totals 14 residues. The CDR3 loop reads CASSQLLLNTEAFF. The CDR3 nucleotides read TGTGCCAGCAGCCAGCTATTGTTGAACACTGAAGCTTTCTTT.

The rearrangement joins TRBV3-1 (or the pseudogene TRBV3-2) to TRBJ2-7; unclear D gene. Germline CDR1 is LGHDT and CDR2 is YNNKEL (reference sequence). The V end lost 1 base, the J end lost 2 bases, and 12 bases lay between the germline ends. The CDR3 contains 15 residues. CDR3 in DNA: TGTGCCAGCAGCCAAGTATCTTCACGGGCCTACGAGCAGTACTTC. Translated, it gives CASSQVSSRAYEQYF.

This chain links TRBV5-1 with TRBJ2-7; 13 bases agree with TRBD2. The CDR3 extends over 13 amino acids. Germline assignment: CDR1 SGHRS and CDR2 YFSETQ. J was trimmed by 5 bases and V by 7 bases; bases with no gene match: 3. CDR3 DNA sequence: TGCGCCAGCCGGACTAGCGGGAGTAACGAGCAGTACTTC. Protein: CASRTSGSNEQYF.

V is TRBV19 and J is TRBJ1-5; possible D gene TRBD1, 6 bases. CDR3 length: 19 amino acids. Between the trimmed V and J ends, which lost 6 bases and 4 bases, there was a span of 28 bases. The germline gives CDR1 LNHDA, CDR2 SQIVND (reference sequence). The CDR3 spells CASSRGTGGSGQTNQPQHF. The CDR3 bases are TGTGCCAGTAGCCGCGGGACTGGGGGATCTGGACAGACAAATCAGCCCCAGCATTTT.

The J gene is TRBJ1-2, the V gene TRBV6-1, with D unclear. The CDR3 has 15 amino acids. CDR1 is MNHNS and CDR2 is SASEGT in the germline V gene. V lost 0 bases and J lost 2, with 10 bases in between. CDR3 protein: CASSEAINSNYGYTF. CDR3 sequence (DNA): TGTGCCAGCAGTGAAGCGATAAACAGCAACTATGGCTACACCTTC.

V is TRBV29-1 and J is TRBJ1-2; TRBD1 is a possible D gene (5 bases). The CDR3 runs 11 residues. V dropped 4 bases and J dropped 2 bases, with 5 bases sitting between them. Per germline, CDR1 SQVTM and CDR2 ANQGSEA. The DNA of the CDR3 is TGCAGCGTTGGGGACAACTATGGCTACACCTTC. This encodes CSVGDNYGYTF.

The CDR3 loop is CASSLVGSLQGTQYF. CDR3 nucleotide sequence: TGTGCCAGCAGCTTAGTCGGGAGCCTTCAGGGTACGCAGTATTTT. The gene calls are TRBV11-1 and TRBJ2-3; a weak D match, TRBD2 (6 bases). The CDR3 spans 15 residues. Trimming left V 1 base short and J 8 bases short, with 16 bases between. The germline gives CDR1 SGHAT, CDR2 FQDESV (reference sequence).

This chain joins TRBV5-6 and TRBJ1-5, with TRBD1 matching 8 bases. The CDR3 totals 15 residues. The germline CDR1 and CDR2 sequences are SGHDT and YYEEEE. Trimming cost V 4 bases and J 3 bases; bases outside gene matches: 6. Written as DNA, the CDR3 is TGTGCCAGCAGCCTTGGGACAGGTTTCAATCAGCCCCAGCATTTT. Amino acids: CASSLGTGFNQPQHF.

This chain links TRBV15 with TRBJ2-1, with 7 bases fitting TRBD1. This CDR3 is 15 amino acids long. V dropped 4 bases and J dropped 8; count of bases not matched to a gene: 11. Germline V lookup: CDR1 LNHNV, CDR2 YYDKDF (reference sequence). The CDR3 sequence is CATSIQGQPGDEQFF. Written as DNA, the CDR3 is TGTGCCACCAGCATACAGGGACAGCCAGGCGATGAGCAGTTCTTC.

This rearrangement joins TRBV7-9 to TRBJ2-1; a possible D gene is TRBD1 (6 bases). Trimming shortened V by 3 bases and J by 1 base, and 13 bases separated the two germline ends. CDR3 length equals 16 residues. Looked up from germline, CDR1 is SEHNR and CDR2 is FQNEAQ (reference sequence). DNA for the CDR3: TGTGCCAGCAGCTTTGAACGAGGGGGATCCTACAATGAGCAGTTCTTC. Residues: CASSFERGGSYNEQFF.

The rearrangement links TRBV7-6 to TRBJ2-1, with D tentatively TRBD2 (6 bases). The CDR3 consists of 15 residues. V lost 1 base and J 2 bases, leaving 9 bases between the germline ends. In germline, CDR1 is SGHVS, CDR2 FNYEAQ. The CDR3 coding sequence is TGTGCCAGCAGCTTAGATAGCGGAGCCTACAATGAGCAGTTCTTC. This sequence encodes CASSLDSGAYNEQFF.

The J gene is TRBJ1-2, the V gene TRBV7-9, with D possibly being TRBD1 (6 bases). Trimming removed 0 bases at V and 4 bases at J, with 9 bases between. The CDR3 spans 14 residues. Germline V lookup: CDR1 SEHNR, CDR2 FQNEAQ (reference sequence). CDR3 amino acids: CASSLAGATYGYTF. In DNA form, the CDR3 reads TGTGCCAGCAGCTTAGCGGGGGCAACCTATGGCTACACCTTC.

The rearrangement uses TRBV7-2 and TRBJ2-7; TRBD2 aligns across 13 bases. This CDR3 is 18 amino acids long. The junction had 10 bases not matched to a gene; V was cut back by 3 bases and J by 2 bases. Germline assignment: CDR1 SGHTA and CDR2 FQGNSA. CDR3 amino acids: CASSFVGLAGDKPYEQYF. In nucleotides, the CDR3 is TGTGCCAGCAGCTTCGTCGGACTAGCGGGAGACAAACCCTACGAGCAGTACTTC. Full variable domain (rest looked up from reference TRBV7-2 and TRBJ2-7): GAGVSQSPSNKVTEKGKDVELRCDPISGHTALYWYRQSLGQGLEFLIYFQGNSAPDKSGLPSDRFSAERTGGSVSTLTIQRTQQEDSAVYLCASSFVGLAGDKPYEQYFGPGTRLTVT.